This T cell receptor (beta chain) was sequenced for a study of cytomegalovirus exposure and HLA in healthy donors. General study results and limits: Reported results showed that the classifier diagnosed cytomegalovirus status with high specificity and sensitivity.

Profiled with immunoSEQ multiplex PCR; TCRdb holds only in-frame clones, not every one. The sample gives fewer than 200,000 clones, 85% of which show up once; 15% to 20% is in the top ten. The ends were cut back, 10 bases at V and 6 bases at J, with 19 bases in the middle. This CDR3 has 14 residues. Germline V CDR1 and CDR2: WSHSY, SAAADI. As concerns this clone: Its matching antigen is unknown.

The sequenced sample consisted of PBMCs. The J gene is TRBJ2-1, the V gene TRBV10-2, with a tentative D call TRBD2 (7 bases). The clonotype comes from a man younger than 35 in good health and CMV-seropositive. Here the CDR3 reads CATGGGTISNEQFF. CDR3 bases: TGCGCCACGGGGGGCGGGACTATAAGCAATGAGCAGTTCTTC.